A selection of T cell receptor beta chains follows, all from one sample in a study of early T cells in non-severe SARS-CoV-2 infection. TCRdb reanalysed the 5' RACE reads using MiXCR and keeps one entry per CDR3 protein. There are roughly 50,000 distinct CDR3 sequences in the sample; 6.5% to 9% occur only once, and 9.4% lies in the top ten. Material for sequencing was whole blood. The receptors originated from an adult who was a healthcare worker with PCR-confirmed SARS-CoV-2 infection or an uninfected control (not recorded which). The CDR3 runs from the conserved cysteine through the conserved F or W. Fields, in order: clone size, V gene, D gene, J gene, CDR3 protein, CDR3 DNA. D genes are given only for firm matches. Rows may omit the clone size; those that give it use once, few, many or a size class.

-	TRBV19	-	TRBJ2-7	CASSTGRAAEQYF	TGTGCCAGTAGTACTGGTAGGGCTGCCGAGCAGTACTTC
few	TRBV7-9	-	TRBJ1-3	CASSLGYRRATSGNTIYF	TGTGCCAGCAGCTTAGGATACCGCAGGGCCACCTCTGGAAACACCATATATTTT
-	TRBV7-9	-	TRBJ2-1	CASSPTSSYNEQFF	TGTGCCAGCAGCCCGACGAGCTCCTACAATGAGCAGTTCTTC
few	TRBV10-1	-	TRBJ1-1	CASSEEGLPTEAFF	TGCGCCAGCAGTGAAGAGGGTTTGCCCACTGAAGCTTTCTTT
many	TRBV20-1	-	TRBJ2-3	CSAGTSSSTDTQYF	TGCAGTGCTGGGACATCTTCTAGCACAGATACGCAGTATTTT
many	TRBV20-1	TRBD1	TRBJ1-1	CSARDRGQGTEAFF	TGCAGTGCTAGAGATCGGGGACAGGGCACTGAAGCTTTCTTT
few	TRBV6-1	-	TRBJ1-1	CASSATAHTEAFF	TGTGCCAGCAGTGCGACAGCTCACACTGAAGCTTTCTTT
many	TRBV11-2	TRBD1	TRBJ1-3	CASSSTGGYTIYF	TGTGCCAGCAGCTCGACAGGGGGCTACACCATATATTTT
many	TRBV28	TRBD1	TRBJ1-2	CASTESGTGSDYGYTF	TGTGCCAGCACCGAATCCGGGACAGGGTCCGACTATGGCTACACCTTC
once	TRBV7-2	TRBD1	TRBJ1-5	CASSFGGNRGRKYSNQPQHF	TGTGCCAGCAGCTTCGGCGGAAACAGGGGGCGTAAATATAGCAATCAGCCCCAGCATTTT
few	TRBV28	TRBD1	TRBJ1-4	CASSLAGRTGNQGKLFF	TGTGCCAGCAGTTTAGCCGGGCGGACAGGGAATCAAGGAAAACTGTTTTTT
many	TRBV27	TRBD2	TRBJ2-5	CASSLGSGRAETQYF	TGTGCCAGCAGTTTAGGGTCGGGGAGGGCGGAGACCCAGTACTTC
-	TRBV19	TRBD1	TRBJ1-2	CASSAPGQGSYGYTF	TGTGCCAGTAGTGCACCGGGACAGGGATCCTATGGCTACACCTTC
few	TRBV5-5	TRBD2	TRBJ2-1	CASRLALAGKISYNEQFF	TGTGCCAGCAGATTGGCGCTAGCGGGGAAGATTTCCTACAATGAGCAGTTCTTC
-	TRBV6-1	-	TRBJ1-6	CASSELSGNNSPLHF	TGTGCCAGCAGTGAATTATCCGGGAATAATTCACCCCTCCACTTT
-	TRBV7-8	-	TRBJ1-6	CASSSTEGRSPLHF	TGTGCCAGCAGCTCCACAGAAGGCAGATCACCCCTCCACTTT
many	TRBV5-4	TRBD2	TRBJ2-3	CASSPYSASGIDTQYF	TGTGCCAGCAGCCCGTACTCGGCTAGCGGAATTGATACGCAGTATTTT
few	TRBV5-1	TRBD2	TRBJ2-2	CASSPAGGDAGELFF	TGCGCCAGCAGCCCCGCCGGGGGGGACGCCGGGGAGCTGTTTTTT
many	TRBV7-6	TRBD1	TRBJ1-5	CASSGTGGFSNQPQHF	TGTGCCAGCTCGGGGACAGGGGGCTTTAGCAATCAGCCCCAGCATTTT
medium-sized	TRBV7-6	TRBD1	TRBJ1-1	CASSTQTQGVTEAFF	TGTGCCAGCAGCACACAAACACAGGGGGTCACTGAAGCTTTCTTT
many	TRBV9	TRBD1	TRBJ1-1	CASSVAGRGPGNTEAFF	TGTGCCAGCAGCGTAGCGGGCAGGGGGCCTGGAAACACTGAAGCTTTCTTT
-	TRBV30	-	TRBJ1-1	CAWNEDAPGAFF	TGTGCCTGGAACGAGGATGCCCCCGGGGCTTTCTTT
-	TRBV20-1	TRBD2	TRBJ2-7	CSAREGGTSGLSYEQYF	TGCAGTGCTAGGGAGGGGGGGACTAGCGGACTCTCCTACGAGCAGTACTTC
few	TRBV20-1	-	TRBJ2-5	CSARDFYYQETQYF	TGCAGTGCTAGAGATTTCTACTACCAAGAGACCCAGTACTTC
-	TRBV29-1	-	TRBJ1-4	CSVTGGQVGKKLFF	TGCAGCGTCACGGGTGGCCAAGTCGGCAAAAAACTGTTTTTT
-	TRBV5-1	TRBD2	TRBJ2-7	CASRTGTSGGPNYEQYF	TGCGCCAGCAGAACCGGGACTAGCGGGGGGCCCAACTACGAGCAGTACTTC
-	TRBV6-2/TRBV6-3	TRBD1	TRBJ2-7	CASTRPGQGSEQYF	TGTGCCAGCACCAGGCCGGGACAGGGAAGCGAGCAGTACTTC
many	TRBV15	TRBD1	TRBJ1-6	CATSTRDREYSPLHF	TGTGCCACCAGCACCCGGGACAGGGAATACTCACCCCTCCACTTT
many	TRBV29-1	-	TRBJ2-2	CSVETPGSNTGELFF	TGCAGCGTTGAGACTCCCGGATCGAACACCGGGGAGCTGTTTTTT
many	TRBV4-1	-	TRBJ2-1	CASSGSAVSYNEQFF	TGCGCCAGCAGCGGAAGCGCGGTCTCCTACAATGAGCAGTTCTTC
-	TRBV4-3	TRBD2	TRBJ2-7	CASSPGLVYGEQYF	TGCGCCAGCAGCCCGGGACTAGTTTACGGCGAGCAGTACTTC
many	TRBV20-1	TRBD2	TRBJ2-7	CSARVGSGDSYEQYF	TGCAGTGCTAGAGTGGGGAGCGGGGACTCCTACGAGCAGTACTTC
few	TRBV19	TRBD1	TRBJ2-7	CASSAGQGSAYEQYF	TGTGCCAGTAGTGCCGGACAGGGGAGTGCCTACGAGCAGTACTTC
few	TRBV14	-	TRBJ2-1	CASSRPGLSYNEQFF	TGTGCCAGCAGCCGTCCGGGACTGTCCTACAATGAGCAGTTCTTC